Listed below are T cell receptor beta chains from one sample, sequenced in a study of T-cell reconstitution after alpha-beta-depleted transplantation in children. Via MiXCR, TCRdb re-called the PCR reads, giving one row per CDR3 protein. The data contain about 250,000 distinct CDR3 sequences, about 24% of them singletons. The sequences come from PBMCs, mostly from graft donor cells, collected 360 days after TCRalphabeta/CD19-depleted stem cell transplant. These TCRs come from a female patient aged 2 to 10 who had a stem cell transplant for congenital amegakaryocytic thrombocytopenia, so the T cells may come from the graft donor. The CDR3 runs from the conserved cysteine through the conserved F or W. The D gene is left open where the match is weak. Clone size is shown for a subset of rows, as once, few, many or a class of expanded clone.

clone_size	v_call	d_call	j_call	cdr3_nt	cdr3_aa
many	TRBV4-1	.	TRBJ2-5	TGCGCCAGCAGCTTTAACTGGGACTTCGGGACCCAGTACTTC	CASSFNWDFGTQYF
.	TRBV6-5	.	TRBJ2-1	TGTGCCAGCAGTCGTTCGGGGAATGAGCAGTTCTTC	CASSRSGNEQFF
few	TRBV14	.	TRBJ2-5	TGTGCCAGCAGCCAGGCAACTAGCTTCTTAGAGACCCAGTACTTC	CASSQATSFLETQYF
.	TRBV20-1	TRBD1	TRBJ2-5	TGCAGTGCCACTGGACAGGGTGAGGGCCAAGAGACCCAGTACTTC	CSATGQGEGQETQYF
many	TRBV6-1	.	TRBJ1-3	TGTGCCAGTAAAAAGTCCGCCCGGGGGTCCTCTGGAAACACCATATATTTT	CASKKSARGSSGNTIYF
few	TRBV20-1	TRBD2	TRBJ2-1	TGCAGTGCAAAGAAAGCGGGGGGCGAGCTGAATGAGCAGTTCTTC	CSAKKAGGELNEQFF
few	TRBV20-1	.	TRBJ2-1	TGCAGTGCTAGAGACCCATATACCCTGCGCAATGAGCAGTTCTTC	CSARDPYTLRNEQFF
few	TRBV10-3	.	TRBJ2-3	TGTGCCATCAGTGTGGGGGCAGATACGCAGTATTTT	CAISVGADTQYF
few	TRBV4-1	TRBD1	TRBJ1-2	TGCGCCAGCAGCCAGGTGCAAACAGGGGGCGACGGCTACACCTTC	CASSQVQTGGDGYTF
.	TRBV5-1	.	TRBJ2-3	TGCGCCAGCACACGAAGGGGAGCTTCCACAGATACGCAGTATTTT	CASTRRGASTDTQYF
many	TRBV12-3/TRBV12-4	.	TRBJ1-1	TGTGCCAGCAGTTTACTGTTGAACACTGAAGCTTTCTTT	CASSLLLNTEAFF
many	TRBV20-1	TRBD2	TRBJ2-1	TGCAGTGGACGGTCCCTAGCGGGATATGAGCAGTTCTTC	CSGRSLAGYEQFF
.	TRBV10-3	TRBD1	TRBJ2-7	TGTGCCATCAGGGCAAGGACAGGAACCACCTACGAGCAGTACTTC	CAIRARTGTTYEQYF
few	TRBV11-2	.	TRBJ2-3	TGTGCCAGCAGCGACCGGGACAAGAACACAGATACGCAGTATTTT	CASSDRDKNTDTQYF
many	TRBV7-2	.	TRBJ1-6	TGCGCCAGCAGCTTGGACGGATATAATTCACCCCTCCACTTT	CASSLDGYNSPLHF
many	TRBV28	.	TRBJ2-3	TGTGCCAGCAGTTTCTACTCCGGGGAGGCCACAGATACGCAGTATTTT	CASSFYSGEATDTQYF
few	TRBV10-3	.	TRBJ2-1	TGTGCCATCGGGTTAGGGGGGACCCAACGCAATGAGCAGTTCTTC	CAIGLGGTQRNEQFF
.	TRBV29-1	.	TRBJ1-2	TGCAGCGTTGAAGGGTGGGGTGGCTACACCTTC	CSVEGWGGYTF